These T cell receptor beta chains were read from a single sample in a study of blood T cell repertoires in COVID-19. TCRdb's copy holds only in-frame clones and misses some; the assay was immunoSEQ multiplex PCR. The table includes approximately 350,000 clones, roughly 87% detected once. The sequencing input was PBMCs or T cells enriched from blood (not recorded which). These receptors all stem from a woman aged 25-40 years who had recovered from COVID-19. Both conserved end residues are part of each CDR3. The D gene is left open where the match is weak. Clone sizes are given selectively: once, few, many, or a class where the clone is expanded.

v_gene	abundance	d_gene	j_gene	CDR3nt	CDR3aa
TRBV28	.	.	TRBJ1-5	TGTGCCAGCAGTCCCGACAGCGTCAATCAGCCCCAGCATTTT	CASSPDSVNQPQHF
TRBV5-1	.	.	TRBJ2-5	TGCGCCAGCAGCGGAGGAACAGCGGCTCGAGAGACCCAGTACTTC	CASSGGTAARETQYF
TRBV7-9	.	TRBD1	TRBJ1-2	TGTGCCAGCAGCCGTAGAGGGGGCCTTTTAAACTATGGCTACACCTTC	CASSRRGGLLNYGYTF
TRBV24-1	.	.	TRBJ1-1	TGTGCCACCAGTGAACTACAGGGAAGGCGGTTCTTT	CATSELQGRRFF
TRBV5-1	.	TRBD1	TRBJ1-3	TGCGCCAGCAGCTCACAGGGGCCCATCTCTGGAAACACCATATATTTT	CASSSQGPISGNTIYF
TRBV28	.	TRBD2	TRBJ2-7	TGTGCCAGCAGTTCCCCGGGAGGTAGCGGGAGGGCCTTGGAGGAGCAGTACTTC	CASSSPGGSGRALEEQYF
TRBV11-2	.	.	TRBJ1-2	TGTGCCAGCAGCTTGGAACCCTTCGACTCGGGCTACACCTTC	CASSLEPFDSGYTF
TRBV7-8	.	TRBD1	TRBJ1-2	TGTGCCAGCAGCCCGGGACAGCCTTCTGGCTACACCTTC	CASSPGQPSGYTF
TRBV11-2	.	.	TRBJ1-4	TGTGCCAGCAGCCACCCAGTGGGGGGAAGCGAAAAACTGTTTTTT	CASSHPVGGSEKLFF
TRBV24-1	.	.	TRBJ1-1	TGTGCCACCGAAATCAGATACATGAACACTGAAGCTTTCTTT	CATEIRYMNTEAFF
TRBV7-9	.	TRBD1	TRBJ2-2	TGTGCCAGCAGCGTAACCGGGACAGGGATTGGGAACACCGGGGAGCTGTTTTTT	CASSVTGTGIGNTGELFF
TRBV29-1	.	TRBD1	TRBJ1-6	TGCAGCGCGGGACAGAGTCATAATTCACCCCTCCACTTT	CSAGQSHNSPLHF
TRBV29-1	few	TRBD1	TRBJ1-2	TGCAGCGTTGGGACAGGGGATTCCTACACCTTC	CSVGTGDSYTF
TRBV10-3	.	TRBD2	TRBJ2-3	TGTGCCTCACGGACTAGCGGAGACGGCACAGATACGCAGTATTTT	CASRTSGDGTDTQYF
TRBV5-1	once	.	TRBJ2-3	TGCGCCAGCAGGACAGGACAGCTCACAGATACGCAGTATTTT	CASRTGQLTDTQYF
TRBV5-1	.	.	TRBJ1-6	TGCGCCAGCAGCTTGAGTCCCGAACTTTCACCCCTCCACTTT	CASSLSPELSPLHF
TRBV7-9	.	.	TRBJ1-1	TGTGCCAGCAGTTCCACGGGGAACACTGAAGCTTTCTTT	CASSSTGNTEAFF